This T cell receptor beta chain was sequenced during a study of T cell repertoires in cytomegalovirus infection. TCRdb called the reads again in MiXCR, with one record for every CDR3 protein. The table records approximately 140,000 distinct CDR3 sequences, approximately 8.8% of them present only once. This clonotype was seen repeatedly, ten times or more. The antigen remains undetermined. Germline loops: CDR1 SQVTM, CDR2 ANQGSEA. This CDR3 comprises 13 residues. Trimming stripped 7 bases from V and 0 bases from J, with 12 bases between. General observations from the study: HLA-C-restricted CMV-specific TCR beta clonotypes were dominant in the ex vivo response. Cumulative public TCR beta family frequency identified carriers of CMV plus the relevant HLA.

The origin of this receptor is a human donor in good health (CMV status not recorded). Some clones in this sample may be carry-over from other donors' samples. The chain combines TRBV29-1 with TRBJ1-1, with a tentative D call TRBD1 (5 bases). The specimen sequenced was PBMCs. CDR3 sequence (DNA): TGCAGCGCTCAGCCGGGGGTGAACACTGAAGCTTTCTTT. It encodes CSAQPGVNTEAFF.